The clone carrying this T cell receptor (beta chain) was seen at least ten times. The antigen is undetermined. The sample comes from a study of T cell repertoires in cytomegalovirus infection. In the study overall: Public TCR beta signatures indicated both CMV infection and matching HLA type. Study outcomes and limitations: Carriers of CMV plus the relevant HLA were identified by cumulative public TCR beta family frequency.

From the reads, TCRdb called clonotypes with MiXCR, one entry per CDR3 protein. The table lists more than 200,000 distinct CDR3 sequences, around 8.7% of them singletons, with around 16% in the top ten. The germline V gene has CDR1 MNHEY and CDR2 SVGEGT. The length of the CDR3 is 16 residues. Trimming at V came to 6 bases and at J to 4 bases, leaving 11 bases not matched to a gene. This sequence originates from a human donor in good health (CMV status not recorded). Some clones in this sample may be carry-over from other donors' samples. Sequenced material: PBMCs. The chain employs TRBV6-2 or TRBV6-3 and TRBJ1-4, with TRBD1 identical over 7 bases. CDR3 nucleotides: TGTGCCAGCAGACGTAGGACAGGAAGTATTAATGAAAAACTGTTTTTT. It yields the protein CASRRRTGSINEKLFF.